What follows are 25 T cell receptor beta chains derived from one specimen sequenced in a study of cytomegalovirus exposure and HLA in healthy donors (TCRdb year 2017). Library preparation used the immunoSEQ multiplex PCR assay. The multiplex PCR relied on a mix of 60 forward primers for TCR Vbeta segments and 13 reverse primers for TCR Jbeta segments. This immuneACCESS table, as held by TCRdb, lists in-frame sequences with V and J called but not all clones. Of the missing ones, under half trace to an unresolved V gene in checked studies; the others have no known cause. The sample has about 130,000 clones on record, 55% to 75% of them singletons. The ten largest make up roughly 1.5% of the sample. The specimen sequenced was PBMCs. The receptors stem from a man aged 25-45 years in good health and CMV-seropositive.

The chain combines TRBV4-2 with TRBJ2-7; tentative D call: TRBD1 (6 bases). The CDR3 length is 13 residues. V dropped 0 bases and J dropped 6 bases, with 9 bases sitting between them. The germline gives CDR1 LGHNA, CDR2 YNFKEQ. The CDR3 reads CASSQERGFEQYF. In DNA form, the CDR3 reads TGTGCCAGCAGCCAAGAGAGGGGGTTCGAGCAGTACTTC.

This clone was recorded once. V and J are TRBV29-1 and TRBJ2-7; 8 bases fit TRBD2. This CDR3 contains 15 residues. V was pared by 1 base and J by 1 base, with 6 bases of the junction left unmatched. CDR1 SQVTM and CDR2 ANQGSEA come from the germline V gene. The CDR3, as DNA: TGCAGCGTTGAAGTACGGGGGGGGAGTTCCTACGAGCAGTACTTC. Its protein is CSVEVRGGSSYEQYF.

This clone was counted only a few times. V gene TRBV2 combines with J gene TRBJ1-1; maybe TRBD1 (6 bases). Germline V CDR1 and CDR2: SNHLY, FYNNEI. Trimming removed 6 bases at V and 1 base at J, with 9 bases between. The CDR3 totals 13 residues. CDR3 amino acids: CASSGQPNTEAFF. In nucleotides, the CDR3 is TGTGCCAGCAGCGGACAGCCGAACACTGAAGCTTTCTTT. The full variable domain, completed using reference TRBV2 and TRBJ1-1, is EPEVTQTPSHQVTQMGQEVILRCVPISNHLYFYWYRQILGQKVEFLVSFYNNEISEKSEIFDDQFSVERPDGSNFTLKIRSTKLEDSAMYFCASSGQPNTEAFFGQGTRLTVV.

The CDR3: CASSDAAYGYTF. The DNA for the CDR3 is TGTGCCAGCAGCGATGCGGCCTATGGCTACACCTTC. This chain joins TRBV9 and TRBJ1-2; D remains ambiguous. Looked up from germline, CDR1 is SGDLS and CDR2 is YYNGEE. There are 12 residues in the CDR3. V lost 3 bases to trimming and J lost 4 bases, with 7 bases between them.

The V call is TRBV30, the J call TRBJ2-5; 7 nucleotides agree with TRBD1. Per the germline V gene, CDR1 is GTSNPN and CDR2 is SVGIG (reference sequence). The CDR3 sequence is 14 residues long. J was trimmed by 4 bases and V by 0 bases; bases with no gene match: 5. CDR3 amino acids: CAWSVGQAVETQYF. The CDR3 DNA reads TGTGCCTGGAGTGTCGGACAGGCGGTAGAGACCCAGTACTTC.

The chain recombines TRBV5-6 with TRBJ2-6, with 9 bases lining up with TRBD1. V was pared by 2 bases and J by 4 bases, with 13 bases of the junction left unmatched. The CDR3 contains 19 residues. Per the germline V gene, CDR1 is SGHDT and CDR2 is YYEEEE. CDR3 nucleotides: TGTGCCAGCAGCTTCGGGACCAGGACAGGGGCGGGGGGGGCCAACGTCCTGACTTTC. This encodes CASSFGTRTGAGGANVLTF.

This clone was counted between two and nine times. The rearrangement joins TRBV5-1 to TRBJ2-2, with a weak D call TRBD2 (5 bases). Germline CDR1 reads SGHRS; CDR2 reads YFSETQ. CDR3 length: 14 amino acids. V lost 4 bases, J lost 1 base, and 8 bases lay in between. CDR3 sequence reads: CASSRDMNTGELFF. DNA of the CDR3: TGCGCCAGCAGCCGGGATATGAACACCGGGGAGCTGTTTTTT.

The chain has TRBV10-2 and TRBJ2-3; 9 nucleotides match TRBD2. V lost 6 bases, J lost 1 base, and 2 bases stayed unmatched. Germline V CDR1 and CDR2: WSHSY, SAAADI. The CDR3 runs 14 residues. CDR3 coding DNA: TGCGCCAGCAGATGGACTAGCGGCACAGATACGCAGTATTTT. As protein: CASRWTSGTDTQYF.

The V gene is TRBV7-2, the J gene TRBJ2-7, with 8 nucleotides matching TRBD1. The CDR3 consists of 15 residues. Trimming took 4 bases from V and 3 from J; bases not matched to a gene: 8. CDR1 and CDR2 from the germline V gene are SGHTA and FQGNSA. The CDR3 region is CASSWNRDRSYEQYF. The CDR3 DNA reads as TGTGCCAGCAGCTGGAACCGGGACAGGAGCTACGAGCAGTACTTC.

Regarding this clone: Germline and junction disagree at one end, which may indicate a read error. The chain combines TRBV7-7 with TRBJ2-5, with D possibly being TRBD1 (6 bases). From germline, CDR1 is SSHAT and CDR2 FNYEAQ (reference sequence). The CDR3 runs to 13 residues. The CDR3 DNA reads as TGTGCTAGCACCCGACAGGTCATGGGGACCCAGTACTTC. Its protein is CASTRQVMGTQYF.

This clone was picked up one time. The chain carries TRBV27 and TRBJ1-2; a possible D gene is TRBD1 (5 bases). Germline loops: CDR1 MNHEY, CDR2 SMNVEV (reference sequence). V lost 2 bases and J lost 8, with 18 bases in between. The CDR3 has 15 amino acids. CDR3 protein: CASSLAGPGASGYTF. CDR3 sequence (DNA): TGTGCCAGCAGTTTAGCGGGGCCAGGTGCTAGCGGCTACACCTTC.

The rearrangement joins TRBV28 to TRBJ1-2; D is perhaps TRBD1 (5 bases). Germline V gene data show CDR1 as MDHEN and CDR2 as SYDVKM. Trimming removed 2 bases from V and 4 bases from J, with 14 bases in between. This CDR3 comprises 15 residues. The CDR3 loop is CASSLVDRPLYGYTF. The CDR3 DNA follows: TGTGCCAGCAGTTTAGTCGACAGACCTCTCTATGGCTACACCTTC.

The chain couples TRBV6-5 to TRBJ1-4, with TRBD1 matching 7 bases. CDR3 length equals 16 residues. J lost 4 bases, V lost 3 bases, and 8 bases had no gene match. The germline V gene encodes CDR1 MNHEY and CDR2 SVGAGI. The CDR3 spells CASSYSRTGLNEKLFF. The CDR3 nucleotides are TGTGCCAGCAGTTATAGTCGGACAGGCCTTAATGAAAAACTGTTTTTT.

By sample fraction, this clone is medium-sized (0.01 to 0.1%). The V and J genes are TRBV6-5 and TRBJ2-2, with 8 bases identical to TRBD2. The ends lost 6 bases at V and 7 bases at J; junction bases unmatched: 7. Germline V gives CDR1 MNHEY, CDR2 SVGAGI. This CDR3 is built from 14 residues. CDR3 protein: CASSSGLESGELFF. CDR3 DNA: TGTGCCAGCAGCTCGGGACTAGAGAGCGGGGAGCTGTTTTTT.

In its sample, this clone was seen a few times. The V call is TRBV9, the J call TRBJ2-1, with D unclear. With 0 bases removed from V and 11 bases from J, the gap between germline ends came to 6 bases. The CDR3 consists of 11 residues. Germline CDR1 is SGDLS and CDR2 is YYNGEE. In DNA form, the CDR3 reads TGTGCCAGCAGCGTAGGCAGTAAGCAGTTCTTC. Its translation is CASSVGSKQFF.

This rearrangement joins TRBV19 to TRBJ1-2, with a weak D call TRBD1 (6 bases). Deletions cut 8 bases from V and 4 bases from J, with 17 bases between. The CDR3 has 14 residues. CDR1 is LNHDA and CDR2 is SQIVND in the germline V gene (reference sequence). CDR3 sequence: CASRGGEGFYGYTF. The CDR3 DNA follows: TGTGCCAGTCGAGGGGGAGAGGGCTTCTATGGCTACACCTTC.

In this sample, this clone turned up a few times. This sequence joins TRBV6-5 and TRBJ2-1, with TRBD2 matching over 7 bases. Germline-derived CDR1 and CDR2 are MNHEY and SVGAGI. V trimming: 11 bases; J trimming: 7 bases; junction bases outside the gene matches: 8. CDR3 length: 12 residues. This CDR3 is CAPPGGINEQFF. CDR3 DNA: TGTGCCCCCCCCGGGGGGATTAATGAGCAGTTCTTC.

The chain recombines TRBV29-1 with TRBJ2-7; no definite D call. CDR3 size: 13 residues. The germline V and J ends were trimmed by 1 base and 9 bases, with 16 bases remaining between them. Germline V gene data show CDR1 as SQVTM and CDR2 as ANQGSEA. CDR3 sequence: CSVEVFNLNGQYF. For the CDR3, the DNA is TGCAGCGTTGAAGTTTTCAACCTCAACGGGCAGTACTTC.

The chain couples TRBV9 to TRBJ2-1, with a possible D match to TRBD2 (6 bases). Germline V gives CDR1 SGDLS, CDR2 YYNGEE. The CDR3 is 14 residues long. V lost 2 bases and J lost 0, with 6 bases in between. CDR3 in DNA: TGTGCCAGCAGCGTGGGACTCTCCTACAATGAGCAGTTCTTC. It specifies CASSVGLSYNEQFF.

A single count supports this clone. V usage is TRBV6-5 and J usage is TRBJ1-1; D might be TRBD1 (5 bases). Germline loops: CDR1 MNHEY, CDR2 SVGAGI. V gave up 6 bases and J gave up 1 base, with 9 bases separating them. This CDR3 comprises 13 residues. The CDR3 DNA sequence: TGTGCCAGCAGCCAAGGGGAGAACACTGAAGCTTTCTTT. Translated, it gives CASSQGENTEAFF.

The chain combines TRBV4-2 with TRBJ2-7; 9 bases fit TRBD2. Germline V gene data show CDR1 as LGHNA and CDR2 as YNFKEQ. This CDR3 has 16 residues. After removal of 0 bases from V and 2 bases from J, the junction contained 5 bases not matched to a gene. The chain's CDR3 is CASSQELAGVTYEQYF. DNA for the CDR3: TGTGCCAGCAGCCAAGAATTAGCGGGAGTCACCTACGAGCAGTACTTC.

V gene TRBV4-1 combines with J gene TRBJ2-3; D might be TRBD2 (5 bases). The germline V and J ends were trimmed by 2 bases and 6 bases, with 21 bases remaining between them. From germline, CDR1 is MGHRA and CDR2 YSYEKL. The CDR3 contains 17 residues. CDR3 sequence (DNA): TGCGCCAGCAGCCAATCCCCTAGCCCAAACGAAGCGGATACGCAGTATTTT. Translated, it gives CASSQSPSPNEADTQYF.

The genes are TRBV5-8 and TRBJ1-5; D ambiguous. The V gene's germline CDR1 is SGHTS and CDR2 YDEGEE. V was shortened by 0 bases and J by 11 bases, with 15 bases between the two germline ends. This CDR3 region has 14 residues. CDR3 sequence (DNA): TGTGCCAGCAGCTTGGAACAGCCCCCGCCGACCCAGCATTTT. It yields the protein CASSLEQPPPTQHF. Full variable domain (rest looked up from reference TRBV5-8 and TRBJ1-5): EAGVTQSPTHLIKTRGQQATLRCSPISGHTSVYWYQQALGLGLQFLLWYDEGEERNRGNFPPRFSGRQFPNYSSELNVNALELEDSALYLCASSLEQPPPTQHFGDGTRLSIL.

In DNA form, the CDR3 reads TGTGCCAGCAGCTTAGATCTAGGATCAGATACGCAGTATTTT. It translates to CASSLDLGSDTQYF. The chain combines TRBV7-2 with TRBJ2-3; D remains ambiguous. This CDR3 has 14 amino acids. Germline values: CDR1 SGHTA, CDR2 FQGNSA. With 1 base removed from V and 4 bases from J, the gap between germline ends came to 9 bases.

The table lists this clone with a few counts. The V and J genes are TRBV7-9 and TRBJ2-1, with D possibly TRBD2 on 6 matching bases. V was cut by 5 bases and J by 2 bases, with 13 bases left in between. There are 15 residues in the CDR3. The germline gives CDR1 SEHNR, CDR2 FQNEAQ (reference sequence). The CDR3 loop reads CASSTDSGPYNEQFF. The CDR3 coding sequence is TGTGCCAGCAGCACAGATAGCGGCCCCTACAATGAGCAGTTCTTC.